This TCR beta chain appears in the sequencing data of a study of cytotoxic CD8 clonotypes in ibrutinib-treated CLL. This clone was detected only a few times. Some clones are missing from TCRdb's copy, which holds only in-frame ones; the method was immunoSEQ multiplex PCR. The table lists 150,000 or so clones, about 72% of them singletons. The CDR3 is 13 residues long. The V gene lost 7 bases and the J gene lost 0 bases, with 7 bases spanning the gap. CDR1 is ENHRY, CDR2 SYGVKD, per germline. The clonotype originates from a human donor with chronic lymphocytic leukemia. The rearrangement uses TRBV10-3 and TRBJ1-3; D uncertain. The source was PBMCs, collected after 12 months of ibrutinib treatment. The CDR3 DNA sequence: TGTGCCATCACCGACAACTCTGGAAACACCATATATTTT. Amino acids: CAITDNSGNTIYF.